These 24 T cell receptor beta chains share one sample of origin, sequenced in a study of shared clonotypes between healthy human individuals. Data came from immunoSEQ multiplex PCR; TCRdb stores just in-frame clones and leaves some out. Of approximately 640,000 clones in the sample, 90% were seen once. What was sequenced was memory CD8+ T cells from PBMCs. Sample subset: CD45RO+ cells pooled with CCR7-negative TemRA cells. The receptor set was obtained from a man aged 18 to 30 in good health. Some clones in this sample may be carry-over from other donors' samples.

The rearrangement joins TRBV19 to TRBJ2-7; possibly TRBD1 or TRBD2 for D (5 bases each). The ends were cut back, 1 base at V and 0 bases at J, with 13 bases in the middle. CDR3 length: 16 amino acids. Germline loops: CDR1 LNHDA, CDR2 SQIVND (reference sequence). CDR3 region: CASSIGRQGHSYEQYF. CDR3 DNA sequence: TGTGCCAGTAGTATAGGGAGGCAGGGCCACTCCTACGAGCAGTACTTC.

DNA of the CDR3: TGTGCCAGCAGCCTCCGGGACCCCGTCATTCAGTACTTC. Its protein product is CASSLRDPVIQYF. The chain combines TRBV7-9 with TRBJ2-4; D assignment may be TRBD1 or TRBD2 (5 bases each). The CDR3 consists of 13 residues. V lost 5 bases to trimming and J lost 9 bases, with 14 bases between them. Germline CDR1 and CDR2: SEHNR and FQNEAQ (reference sequence). The full variable domain, in which reference TRBV7-9 and TRBJ2-4 provide the parts outside the CDR3, is DTGVSQNPRHKITKRGQNVTFRCDPISEHNRLYWYRQTLGQGPEFLTYFQNEAQLEKSRLLSDRFSAERPKGSFSTLEIQRTEQGDSAMYLCASSLRDPVIQYFGAGTRLSVL.

The chain employs TRBV9 and TRBJ2-5; a possible D gene is TRBD1 (6 bases). There are 13 residues in the CDR3. The germline V gene encodes CDR1 SGDLS and CDR2 YYNGEE. Trimming removed 7 bases at V and 3 bases at J, with 13 bases between. The CDR3 DNA follows: TGTGCCAGCGGGGACGACAGGAAAGAGACCCAGTACTTC. The encoded protein is CASGDDRKETQYF.

This chain connects TRBV14 to TRBJ1-2; the match to TRBD1 covers 7 bases. V dropped 2 bases and J dropped 8; count of bases not matched to a gene: 11. Looked up from germline, CDR1 is SGHDN and CDR2 is FVKESK. CDR3 size: 15 residues. The CDR3 nucleotides read TGTGCCAGCAGCCAATGGGCCAGGGGGGCAGACGGCTACACCTTC. This codes for CASSQWARGADGYTF.

The sample holds a few counts of this clone. CDR3 DNA sequence: TGTGCCAGCAGTTCGTGGAGGGCGAACACTGAAGCTTTCTTT. This translates into CASSSWRANTEAFF. This chain connects TRBV27 to TRBJ1-1; the D is unclear. Germline CDR1 and CDR2: MNHEY and SMNVEV (reference sequence). V was trimmed by 4 bases and J by 1 base, leaving 10 bases between them. The CDR3 has 14 residues.

V gene TRBV27 combines with J gene TRBJ2-7, with 8 nucleotides matching TRBD2. CDR1 is MNHEY, CDR2 SMNVEV, per germline (reference sequence). Trimming at V came to 8 bases and at J to 0 bases, leaving 3 bases not matched to a gene. The CDR3 is 13 amino acids. This CDR3 reads CASVSGSSYEQYF. The CDR3 DNA follows: TGTGCCAGCGTGAGCGGGAGCTCCTACGAGCAGTACTTC.

This chain connects TRBV9 to TRBJ2-3; 7 bases map to TRBD2. Germline trimming cut 0 bases from V and 7 bases from J; bases unmatched to any gene: 14. Looked up from germline, CDR1 is SGDLS and CDR2 is YYNGEE. The CDR3 loop spans 17 amino acids. The CDR3 loop is CASSVGVAGEGLYTQYF. The CDR3 coding sequence is TGTGCCAGCAGCGTAGGGGTTGCGGGGGAGGGCCTTTATACGCAGTATTTT.

This clone turned up a few times. The chain uses TRBV5-1 and TRBJ2-7; 9 bases align to TRBD2. Trimming removed 0 bases from V and 5 bases from J; junction bases left unmatched: 6. The CDR3 runs to 15 residues. Germline values: CDR1 SGHRS, CDR2 YFSETQ. The CDR3 reads CASSLVSGSFNEQYF. CDR3 nucleotides: TGCGCCAGCAGCTTGGTTAGCGGGAGTTTTAACGAGCAGTACTTC. The full variable domain, in which reference TRBV5-1 and TRBJ2-7 provide the parts outside the CDR3, is KAGVTQTPRYLIKTRGQQVTLSCSPISGHRSVSWYQQTPGQGLQFLFEYFSETQRNKGNFPGRFSGRQFSNSRSEMNVSTLELGDSALYLCASSLVSGSFNEQYFGPGTRLTVT.

The J gene is TRBJ2-1, the V gene TRBV14; D gene ambiguous. Trimming removed 2 bases from V and 2 bases from J, with 10 bases in between. The CDR3 sequence is 15 residues long. The germline CDR1 and CDR2 sequences are SGHDN and FVKESK. The CDR3 DNA reads as TGTGCCAGCAGCCAACTTCGGGCAGCCTACAATGAGCAGTTCTTC. Translation: CASSQLRAAYNEQFF.

The genes are TRBV7-9 and TRBJ1-1; weak D call: TRBD1 (5 bases). The CDR3 consists of 14 residues. V was trimmed by 6 bases and J by 4 bases, leaving 15 bases between them. Germline V gives CDR1 SEHNR, CDR2 FQNEAQ (reference sequence). Here the CDR3 DNA reads TGTGCCAGCAGGCCACTCAGACAGAGCACTGAAGCTTTCTTT. Amino acids: CASRPLRQSTEAFF. Using reference TRBV7-9 and TRBJ1-1 for the parts outside the CDR3, the full variable domain is DTGVSQNPRHKITKRGQNVTFRCDPISEHNRLYWYRQTLGQGPEFLTYFQNEAQLEKSRLLSDRFSAERPKGSFSTLEIQRTEQGDSAMYLCASRPLRQSTEAFFGQGTRLTVV.

The J gene is TRBJ2-5, the V gene TRBV18, with D perhaps matching TRBD2 (5 bases). The V gene's germline CDR1 is KGHSH and CDR2 LQKENI. V lost 5 bases and J lost 5, with 21 bases in between. This CDR3 is built from 16 residues. The CDR3 spells CASSIRTRVGGETQYF. DNA of the CDR3: TGTGCCAGCTCAATTCGCACACGTGTCGGCGGGGAGACCCAGTACTTC.

This chain connects TRBV7-9 to TRBJ2-7; tentatively, D is TRBD1 (7 bases). This CDR3 is 16 amino acids long. Deletions cut 5 bases from V and 4 bases from J, with 21 bases between. The V gene's germline CDR1 is SEHNR and CDR2 FQNEAQ (reference sequence). CDR3 residues: CASSPETGKGTYEQYF. In DNA form, the CDR3 reads TGTGCCAGCAGCCCCGAGACAGGGAAAGGGACTTACGAGCAGTACTTC.

The V and J genes are TRBV15 and TRBJ1-1; 9 bases align to TRBD1. The J segment lost 2 bases and the V segment lost 3 bases, leaving 10 bases of the junction unmatched. Per germline, CDR1 LNHNV and CDR2 YYDKDF (reference sequence). The CDR3 sequence is 17 residues long. Here the CDR3 reads CATSRGLQGARNTEAFF. DNA for the CDR3: TGTGCCACCAGCAGGGGACTACAGGGGGCGCGAAACACTGAAGCTTTCTTT.

DNA for the CDR3: TGTGCCAGCAGCTTCATACAGGGAATGAACACTGAAGCTTTCTTT. Protein product: CASSFIQGMNTEAFF. The chain carries TRBV11-2 and TRBJ1-1, with D perhaps matching TRBD1 (6 bases). This CDR3 spans 15 amino acids. V lost 3 bases, J lost 0 bases, and 11 bases lay in between. From germline, CDR1 is SGHAT and CDR2 FQNNGV.

This chain links TRBV15 with TRBJ1-1; D unclear. V was cut by 11 bases and J by 5 bases, with 15 bases left in between. CDR3 length equals 12 residues. CDR1 LNHNV and CDR2 YYDKDF come from the germline V gene (reference sequence). As DNA, the CDR3 is TGTGCCTCCTCTTCGGGAGCGACTGAAGCTTTCTTT. Protein product: CASSSGATEAFF.

Points on this clone: Distinct nucleotide sequences in the sample also encode this CDR3. The rearrangement joins TRBV9 to TRBJ2-3; D possibly corresponds to TRBD2 (6 bases). Germline lookup yields CDR1 SGDLS and CDR2 YYNGEE. The V gene lost 3 bases and the J gene lost 0 bases, with 8 bases spanning the gap. This CDR3 comprises 14 residues. The CDR3 sequence is CASSGRDSTDTQYF. As DNA, the CDR3 is TGTGCCAGCAGCGGGCGGGACAGCACAGATACGCAGTATTTT.

The V gene is TRBV29-1, the J gene TRBJ2-7, with no clear D. Germline-derived CDR1 and CDR2 are SQVTM and ANQGSEA. The length of the CDR3 is 13 residues. V shed 5 bases and J shed 5 bases, with 16 bases lying between them. The CDR3 sequence: CSVIDSVGNEQYF. CDR3 nucleotides: TGCAGCGTTATAGACTCCGTGGGTAACGAGCAGTACTTC.

In DNA form, the CDR3 reads TGTGCCAGCAGCCCAGATGGGGGGATTCACACCATATATTTT. Translated: CASSPDGGIHTIYF. The chain employs TRBV14 and TRBJ1-3; a possible D gene is TRBD1 (5 bases). V was trimmed by 4 bases and J by 8 bases, leaving 15 bases between them. CDR3 size: 14 residues. Looked up from germline, CDR1 is SGHDN and CDR2 is FVKESK.

J is TRBJ2-7 and V is TRBV13, with D perhaps TRBD1 (5 bases). The CDR3 contains 14 residues. Germline CDR1 and CDR2: PRHDT and FYEKMQ (reference sequence). Trimming took 0 bases from V and 1 from J, leaving 7 bases between them. CDR3 in DNA: TGTGCCAGCAGCTTAGGGGACACATCCTACGAGCAGTACTTC. Its protein is CASSLGDTSYEQYF.

This rearrangement joins TRBV5-4 to TRBJ2-7, with 9 bases matching TRBD2. With 0 bases clipped from V and 2 bases from J, the junction kept 6 bases outside the gene matches. This CDR3 comprises 16 residues. Germline V gene data show CDR1 as SGHNT and CDR2 as YYREEE (reference sequence). The DNA of the CDR3 is TGTGCCAGCAGCTTGGTTGGGCTAGCGGGAACCTACGAGCAGTACTTC. This encodes CASSLVGLAGTYEQYF.

J is TRBJ2-7 and V is TRBV6-1; D could derive from TRBD1 or TRBD2 (5 bases each). The CDR3 is 16 residues long. The V end was cut by 2 bases, the J end by 0 bases, with 14 bases between. Germline loops: CDR1 MNHNS, CDR2 SASEGT. The CDR3 DNA reads as TGTGCCAGCAGTGAACTCGCCCGGGACGGCTCCTACGAGCAGTACTTC. It specifies CASSELARDGSYEQYF.

This clone was seen only once. V and J are TRBV9 and TRBJ1-2, with 8 bases matching TRBD1. CDR1 SGDLS and CDR2 YYNGEE come from the germline V gene. V shed 3 bases, J shed 4 bases, and the junction held 5 bases outside the gene matches. The CDR3 extends over 14 amino acids. The CDR3 nucleotides are TGTGCCAGCAGCGCCGGACAGGGCGGCTATGGCTACACCTTC. The encoded protein is CASSAGQGGYGYTF.

This clone was picked up one time. J is TRBJ1-4 and V is TRBV15; D is possibly TRBD1 (5 bases). Germline CDR1 reads LNHNV; CDR2 reads YYDKDF (reference sequence). CDR3 length: 13 residues. The ends were cut back, 5 bases at V and 4 bases at J, with 8 bases in the middle. CDR3 coding DNA: TGTGCCACCAGCGGGGGGTATAATGAAAAACTGTTTTTT. Its protein is CATSGGYNEKLFF.

In the case of this clone: Other nucleotide sequences in the sample specify the same CDR3. V is TRBV9 and J is TRBJ2-6, with D uncertain. V lost 3 bases to trimming and J lost 0 bases, with 1 base between them. Germline loops: CDR1 SGDLS, CDR2 YYNGEE. The CDR3 runs to 13 residues. CDR3 residues: CASSDSGANVLTF. The CDR3 DNA reads TGTGCCAGCAGCGACTCTGGGGCCAACGTCCTGACTTTC.